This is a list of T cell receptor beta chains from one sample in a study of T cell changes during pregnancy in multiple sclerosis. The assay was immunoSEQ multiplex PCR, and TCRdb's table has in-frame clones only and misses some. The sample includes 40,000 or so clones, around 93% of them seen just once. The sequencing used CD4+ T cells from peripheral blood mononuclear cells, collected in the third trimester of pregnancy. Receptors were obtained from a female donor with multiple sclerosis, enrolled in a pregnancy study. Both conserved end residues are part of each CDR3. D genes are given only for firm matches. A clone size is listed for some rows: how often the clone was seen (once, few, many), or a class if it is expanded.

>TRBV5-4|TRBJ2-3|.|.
TGTGCCAGCACCCCCTCCGGGGAAGATACGCAGTATTTT
CASTPSGEDTQYF
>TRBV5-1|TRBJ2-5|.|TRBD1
TGCGCCAGCAGCTTGGGACAGGGTTCTTCGGAGACCCAGTACTTC
CASSLGQGSSETQYF
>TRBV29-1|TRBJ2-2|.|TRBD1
TGCAGCGTTGCTACCGGGACAGGGTTATCCGGGGAGCTGTTTTTT
CSVATGTGLSGELFF
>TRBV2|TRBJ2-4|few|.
TGTGCCAGCAGTCAGGGGCCAAAAAACATTCAGTACTTC
CASSQGPKNIQYF
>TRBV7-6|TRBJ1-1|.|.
TGTGCCAGCAGCTTACGGATTGGACAGTTGAACACTGAAGCTTTCTTT
CASSLRIGQLNTEAFF
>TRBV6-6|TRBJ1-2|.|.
TGTGCCAGCAGTTCGGCAGGGGATAACTATGGCTACACCTTC
CASSSAGDNYGYTF
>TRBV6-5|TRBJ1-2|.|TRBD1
TGTGCCAGCAGTGATAGGACAGGGGGTGGCTACACCTTC
CASSDRTGGGYTF
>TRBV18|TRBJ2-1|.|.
TGTGCCAGCTCACGGGACTTCTACAATGAGCAGTTCTTC
CASSRDFYNEQFF
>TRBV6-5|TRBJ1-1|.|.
TGTGCCAGCAGTTACACAGGGAACACTGAAGCTTTCTTT
CASSYTGNTEAFF
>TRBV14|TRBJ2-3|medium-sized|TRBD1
TGTGCCAGCAGCCTGATGACAGGGTTGAACACAGATACGCAGTATTTT
CASSLMTGLNTDTQYF
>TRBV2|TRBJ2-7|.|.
TGTGCCAGCAGGGACCCAGGGCCCTACGAGCAGTACTTC
CASRDPGPYEQYF
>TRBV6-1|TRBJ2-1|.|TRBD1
TGTGCCAGCAAGGGACAGGGGGTGAATGAGCAGTTCTTC
CASKGQGVNEQFF
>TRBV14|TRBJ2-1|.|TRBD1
TGTGCCAGCAGCCTTGCCCAATACCGGGACAGGCACAATGAGCAGTTCTTC
CASSLAQYRDRHNEQFF
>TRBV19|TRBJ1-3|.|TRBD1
TGTGCCAGTAGTATCCAGGGGGCAGGTGGAAACACCATATATTTT
CASSIQGAGGNTIYF
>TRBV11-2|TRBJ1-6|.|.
TGTGCCAGCAGCTTAGGAGGAGTCGGGAGGGGGGAGGCCCTCCACTTT
CASSLGGVGRGEALHF
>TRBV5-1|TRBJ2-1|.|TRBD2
TGCGCCAGCAGCTTACTAGCGGGGGGGGTCAATGAGCAGTTCTTC
CASSLLAGGVNEQFF
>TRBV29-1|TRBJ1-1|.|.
TGCAGCGTTGAAGAGGGGGCGAACACTGAAGCTTTCTTT
CSVEEGANTEAFF
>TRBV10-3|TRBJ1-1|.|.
TGTGCCACACAAGGTCAAACAGCTGAAGCTTTCTTT
CATQGQTAEAFF
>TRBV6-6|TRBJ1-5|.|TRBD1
TGTGCCAGCAGGACGGGACAGACCGGGCCCCAGCATTTT
CASRTGQTGPQHF
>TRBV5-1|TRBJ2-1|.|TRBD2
TGCGCCAGCTCCGACCGTCCCGGCGGGAGCACCTACAATGAGCAGTTCTTC
CASSDRPGGSTYNEQFF
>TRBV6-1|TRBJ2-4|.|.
TGTGCCAGCAGTGAAGGAGTAGCCAAAAACATTCAGTACTTC
CASSEGVAKNIQYF
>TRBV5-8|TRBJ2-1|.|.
TGTGCCAGCAGCCCTCTAAGATACAATGAGCAGTTCTTC
CASSPLRYNEQFF
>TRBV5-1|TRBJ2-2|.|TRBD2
TGCGCCAGCAGCTTGGGGCGGGAGACGGTGTCAGGGGAGCTGTTTTTT
CASSLGRETVSGELFF
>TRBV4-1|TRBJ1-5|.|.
TGCGCCAGCAGGGCTAATCAGCCCCAGCATTTT
CASRANQPQHF
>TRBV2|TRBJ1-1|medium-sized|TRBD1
TGTGCCAGCGGGGGACAGCTGGGAACTGAAGCTTTCTTT
CASGGQLGTEAFF
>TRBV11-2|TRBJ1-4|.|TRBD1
TGTGCCAGCAGCCCACCCGGGACAGGGGATGAAAAACTGTTTTTT
CASSPPGTGDEKLFF
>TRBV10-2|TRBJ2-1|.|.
TGCGCCAGCAGTGTCAGGGGCCTCTACAATGAGCAGTTCTTC
CASSVRGLYNEQFF
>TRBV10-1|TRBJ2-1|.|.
TGCGCCAGCAGTAGGGCAGGGGGGAACTACAATGAGCAGTTCTTC
CASSRAGGNYNEQFF
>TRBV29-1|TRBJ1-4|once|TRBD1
TGCAGCGTCACCGCACGACAGGGCTATGGAGGAGGACTGTTTTTT
CSVTARQGYGGGLFF
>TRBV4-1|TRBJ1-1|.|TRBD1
TGCGCCAGCAGCCGCCTACTCACCGGGACAGGCGGAGGGTACACTGAAGCTTTCTTT
CASSRLLTGTGGGYTEAFF
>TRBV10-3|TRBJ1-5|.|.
TGTGCCATCAGGGACACACGCAATCAGCCCCAGCATTTT
CAIRDTRNQPQHF
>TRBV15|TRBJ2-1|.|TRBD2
TGTGCCACCAGCAGAGATAGCTCCGGGGGCCGGGGTACTAGCGGGAGGCGCGATGAGCAGTTCTTC
CATSRDSSGGRGTSGRRDEQFF
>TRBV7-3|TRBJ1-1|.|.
TGTGCCAGCAGCCCGACGCCGGACAGGAACACTGAAGCTTTCTTT
CASSPTPDRNTEAFF
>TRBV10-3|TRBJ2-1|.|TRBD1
TGTGCCATCAGTGAGAGGGACAGGGGGCTACCCTACAATGAGCAGTTCTTC
CAISERDRGLPYNEQFF
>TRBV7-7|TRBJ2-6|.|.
TGTGCCAGCAGCTTGGAGGGGTCAAACGTCCTGACTTTC
CASSLEGSNVLTF
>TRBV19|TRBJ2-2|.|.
TGTGCCAGTACTCTGACCGGGGAGCTGTTTTTT
CASTLTGELFF
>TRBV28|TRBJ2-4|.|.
TGTGCCAGCAGGACAGGGAGGAACATTCAGTACTTC
CASRTGRNIQYF
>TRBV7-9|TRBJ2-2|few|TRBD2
TGTGCCAGCAGCTTGGGACTAGCGGCCGGGGAGCTGTTTTTT
CASSLGLAAGELFF
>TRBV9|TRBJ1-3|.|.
TGTGCCAGCAGCCGGGAGATCCGGTCGGGAAACACCATATATTTT
CASSREIRSGNTIYF
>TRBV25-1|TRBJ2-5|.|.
TGTGCCAGCACCCTCCCCCACGGGGGGACCCAGTACTTC
CASTLPHGGTQYF
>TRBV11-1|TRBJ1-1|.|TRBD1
TGTGCCAGCAGCTTAGTCGATTGGGGACAGACTGAAGCTTTCTTT
CASSLVDWGQTEAFF
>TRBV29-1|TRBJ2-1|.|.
TGCAGCGTTGAGGTTGGGCAGGGGGGATACAATGAGCAGTTCTTC
CSVEVGQGGYNEQFF
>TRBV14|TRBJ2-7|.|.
TGTGCCAGCAGCCAATACTTATACGAGCAGTACTTC
CASSQYLYEQYF
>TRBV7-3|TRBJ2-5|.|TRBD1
TGTGCCAGCAGCTTGACAGGGCGCTCCCAAGAGACCCAGTACTTC
CASSLTGRSQETQYF
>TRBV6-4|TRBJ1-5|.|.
TGTGCCAGCAGCCCGGGAGGAAGTAGCAATCAGCCCCAGCATTTT
CASSPGGSSNQPQHF
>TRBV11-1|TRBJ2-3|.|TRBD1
TGTGCCAGCAGCTTGACAGGGGGAACAGATACGCAGTATTTT
CASSLTGGTDTQYF
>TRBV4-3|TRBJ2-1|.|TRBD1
TGCGCCAGCAGCCACCGGGACAGGGATTATGAGCAGTTCTTC
CASSHRDRDYEQFF
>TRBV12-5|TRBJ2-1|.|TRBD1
TGTGCTAGTGGTTTGGTACTGGGTCAAGACAGGGGGCGTAATGAGCAGTTCTTC
CASGLVLGQDRGRNEQFF
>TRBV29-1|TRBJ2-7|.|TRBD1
TGCAGCGTGGGGGACAGTAGCTCCTACGAGCAGTACTTC
CSVGDSSSYEQYF
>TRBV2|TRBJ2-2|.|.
TGTGCCAGCAGTGAAGTGGCAGGGAACACCGGGGAGCTGTTTTTT
CASSEVAGNTGELFF
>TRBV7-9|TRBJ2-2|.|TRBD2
TGTGCCAGCAGCCAGCGCCGGACTAGCGCGAACACCGGGGAGCTGTTTTTT
CASSQRRTSANTGELFF
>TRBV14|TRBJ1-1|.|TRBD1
TGTGCCAGCAGCCAACAGGGACAGGGCATCACTGAAGCTTTCTTT
CASSQQGQGITEAFF
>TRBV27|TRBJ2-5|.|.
TGTGCCAGCAGTCCTCGGACTACCCAGGGCGATGAGACCCAGTACTTC
CASSPRTTQGDETQYF
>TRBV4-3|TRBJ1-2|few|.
TGCGCCAGCAGCCAAGAGAGCTACAGGGACTATGGCTACACCTTC
CASSQESYRDYGYTF